The 7 T cell receptor beta chains in this list originate from one sample, sequenced in a study of T cells in Graves' hyperthyroidism and ophthalmopathy. TCR beta CDR3 regions were amplified from RNA transcripts. Initially, a first-round RT-PCR of the TCR CDR3 employed the HTBI primer set. TCRdb ran MiXCR on the multiplex PCR reads and lists one entry per CDR3 protein. The sample contains roughly 740,000 distinct CDR3 sequences, less than 20% of which appear only once. Sequenced: blood. The origin of the receptors is a man younger than 30 with Graves' hyperthyroidism.

The V and J genes are TRBV18 and TRBJ1-1; D gene unclear. Trimming took 2 bases from V and 6 from J, leaving 10 bases between them. The germline V gene has CDR1 KGHSH and CDR2 LQKENI. This CDR3 is 13 amino acids long. This CDR3 is CASSPTKVSEAFF. CDR3 nucleotide sequence: TGTGCCAGCTCACCAACCAAGGTTTCTGAAGCTTTCTTT.

This clonotype was recorded at least ten times. The chain carries TRBV7-2 and TRBJ1-1; no reliable D call. The CDR3 runs to 14 residues. Germline V gene sequence: CDR1 SGHTA, CDR2 FQGNSA. V was cut by 1 base and J by 1 base, with 7 bases left in between. CDR3 loop: CASSLVRENTEAFF. The CDR3 nucleotides read TGTGCCAGCAGCTTAGTTCGAGAGAACACTGAAGCTTTCTTT.

The V and J genes are TRBV19 and TRBJ2-1; a possible D gene is TRBD1 (6 bases). The germline CDR1 and CDR2 sequences are LNHDA and SQIVND (reference sequence). V lost 5 bases and J 12 bases, leaving 17 bases between the germline ends. The CDR3 loop spans 13 amino acids. The CDR3 DNA follows: TGTGCCAGTAGTTTGACAGGTTCCGCAGCGCAGTTCTTC. It codes for CASSLTGSAAQFF.

This clonotype was counted a few times. V and J are TRBV27 and TRBJ2-1, with D possibly matching TRBD2 (6 bases). Germline lookup yields CDR1 MNHEY and CDR2 SMNVEV (reference sequence). CDR3 size: 13 residues. Trimming cost V 8 bases and J 7 bases, with 15 bases left between them. CDR3 sequence reads: CASLGAGLNEQFF. The CDR3, as DNA: TGTGCCAGCCTTGGGGCGGGATTGAATGAGCAGTTCTTC.

This clonotype was recorded at least ten times. This chain uses TRBV29-1 with TRBJ2-7; 7 positions agree with TRBD1. Germline CDR1 is SQVTM and CDR2 is ANQGSEA. This CDR3 contains 13 residues. Germline trimming cut 6 bases from V and 2 bases from J; bases unmatched to any gene: 7. CDR3 sequence (DNA): TGCAGCGTCGCTTTGACAGGGACCTACGAGCAGTACTTC. Translating it yields CSVALTGTYEQYF.

This clonotype showed up just a few times. The V gene is TRBV29-1, the J gene TRBJ1-2; the match to TRBD1 covers 7 bases. With 6 bases clipped from V and 3 bases from J, the junction kept 13 bases outside the gene matches. The V gene's germline CDR1 is SQVTM and CDR2 ANQGSEA. The CDR3 length is 15 residues. In nucleotides, the CDR3 is TGCAGCGTCTCCACCGGACAGGCCGGCTACTATGGCTACACCTTC. Its protein is CSVSTGQAGYYGYTF.

This clonotype was detected many times. The chain employs TRBV15 and TRBJ2-3; 8 nucleotides match TRBD2. The trim removed 1 base at V and 4 bases at J, leaving 7 bases unmatched. The CDR3 has 16 residues. The germline V gene encodes CDR1 LNHNV and CDR2 YYDKDF (reference sequence). The CDR3 loop reads CATSRGRGAGADTQYF. CDR3 nucleotide sequence: TGTGCCACCAGCAGAGGGCGGGGAGCGGGAGCAGATACGCAGTATTTT.